The rows below give T cell receptor beta chains drawn from one sample of a study of naive and memory T cell subsets. TCRdb passed the UMI-ligation and nested PCR reads through MiXCR, listing each CDR3 protein once. This sample has around 30,000 distinct CDR3 sequences, with under 8.5% found just once. The input for sequencing was skin, taken from a tuberculin skin test site. These receptor sequences come from an adult in good health. Both conserved end residues are part of each CDR3. Fields, in order: D gene, J gene, clone size, V gene, CDR3 protein, CDR3 DNA. D genes are given only for firm matches. Clone size appears in some rows only: once, few, many, or a class for an expanded clone.

>.|TRBJ1-5|many|TRBV2
CASHTGNNQPQHF
TGTGCCAGCCATACAGGGAACAATCAGCCCCAGCATTTT
>.|TRBJ1-2|.|TRBV10-3
CAISESTGGPYGYTF
TGTGCCATCAGTGAATCGACAGGTGGCCCCTATGGCTACACCTTC
>TRBD1|TRBJ1-4|many|TRBV5-1
CASSPSQGEKLFF
TGCGCCAGCAGCCCGAGTCAGGGGGAGAAACTGTTTTTT
>TRBD1|TRBJ1-1|many|TRBV6-6
CASSYPRDRHTEAFF
TGTGCCAGCAGTTACCCACGGGACAGACACACTGAAGCTTTCTTT
>TRBD1|TRBJ1-2|.|TRBV9
CASSVDAGTGGYGYTF
TGTGCCAGCAGCGTAGACGCCGGGACAGGGGGCTATGGCTACACCTTC
>.|TRBJ1-2|few|TRBV20-1
CSARDIGEPANYGDTF
TGCAGTGCTAGAGATATCGGGGAACCGGCTAACTATGGCGACACCTTC
>.|TRBJ2-3|few|TRBV5-4
CASSFDWVTNNRSTDTQYF
TGTGCCAGCAGCTTTGACTGGGTTACCAACAACCGGAGCACAGATACGCAGTATTTT
>.|TRBJ2-7|many|TRBV12-3/TRBV12-4
CASSFGTLTYEQYF
TGTGCCAGCAGTTTTGGGACACTTACCTACGAGCAGTACTTC
>.|TRBJ2-7|.|TRBV2
CASSEAAPQGGAYEQYF
TGTGCCAGCAGTGAAGCGGCCCCGCAGGGGGGCGCCTACGAGCAGTACTTC
>.|TRBJ1-5|many|TRBV28
CASSFNVGLNQPQHF
TGTGCCAGCAGTTTCAATGTCGGGCTGAATCAGCCCCAGCATTTT
>TRBD1|TRBJ2-4|few|TRBV6-5
CASSSWGTASAKNIQYF
TGTGCCAGCAGTAGCTGGGGGACAGCGTCAGCCAAAAACATTCAGTACTTC
>.|TRBJ2-5|many|TRBV29-1
CSVGRKQETQYF
TGCAGCGTTGGACGGAAGCAAGAGACCCAGTACTTC
>.|TRBJ2-5|many|TRBV20-1
CSALWRGQETQYF
TGCAGTGCTTTATGGCGGGGTCAAGAGACCCAGTACTTC
>.|TRBJ2-7|.|TRBV6-5
CASSFSRDFLRYF
TGTGCCAGCAGTTTCTCCCGGGACTTCTTAAGGTACTTC
>.|TRBJ2-3|many|TRBV12-3/TRBV12-4
CASEQGDADTQYF
TGTGCCAGCGAACAGGGTGACGCAGATACGCAGTATTTT
>.|TRBJ1-1|.|TRBV6-6
CASSRTDMNTEAFF
TGTGCCAGCAGCCGGACGGACATGAACACTGAAGCTTTCTTT
>TRBD1|TRBJ1-4|few|TRBV6-5
CASRLTGMDEKLFF
TGTGCCAGCAGATTGACAGGGATGGATGAAAAACTGTTTTTT
>.|TRBJ1-1|many|TRBV12-3/TRBV12-4
CASSFRSYGGAFF
TGTGCCAGCAGTTTCCGGTCTTATGGGGGGGCTTTCTTT
>TRBD2|TRBJ2-7|medium-sized|TRBV20-1
CSARGPSGGFYEQYF
TGCAGTGCCCGAGGCCCTAGCGGGGGGTTCTACGAGCAGTACTTC
>.|TRBJ2-7|few|TRBV27
CASSGQGHEQYF
TGTGCCAGCAGCGGGCAGGGCCACGAGCAGTACTTC
>.|TRBJ2-3|many|TRBV3-1
CASSRTTGRGTDTQYF
TGTGCCAGCAGCCGAACTACGGGCAGAGGCACAGATACGCAGTATTTT
>.|TRBJ2-2|many|TRBV9
CASSVEQALVVYGELFF
TGTGCCAGCAGCGTTGAACAGGCCCTAGTGGTATACGGGGAGCTGTTTTTT
>TRBD1|TRBJ2-7|.|TRBV29-1
CSVEGTGAGGGYEQYF
TGCAGCGTTGAAGGGACCGGGGCAGGGGGCGGCTACGAGCAGTACTTC
>TRBD2|TRBJ2-7|many|TRBV5-1
CASSREETRSYEQYF
TGCGCCAGCAGCCGGGAGGAGACACGATCCTACGAGCAGTACTTC
>.|TRBJ2-1|medium-sized|TRBV7-8
CASSLQGYNEQFF
TGTGCCAGCAGCTTACAGGGTTACAATGAGCAGTTCTTC
>.|TRBJ2-3|many|TRBV20-1
CSAREQVRVADTQYF
TGCAGTGCTAGGGAACAGGTTCGGGTGGCAGATACGCAGTATTTT
>.|TRBJ2-5|many|TRBV7-8
CASSHPSGGGETQYF
TGTGCCAGCAGCCACCCGTCGGGGGGCGGGGAGACCCAGTACTTC
>TRBD2|TRBJ2-1|many|TRBV7-2
CASSPELAANEQFF
TGTGCCAGCAGCCCGGAGCTAGCGGCCAATGAGCAGTTCTTC
>.|TRBJ1-1|.|TRBV29-1
CSVEEGGRLEAFF
TGCAGCGTTGAAGAAGGTGGACGTCTTGAAGCTTTCTTT
>.|TRBJ2-1|many|TRBV20-1
CSAVGLTYNEQFF
TGCAGTGCCGTTGGTCTGACCTACAATGAGCAGTTCTTC
>.|TRBJ2-3|many|TRBV6-1
CASSVGGERDTQYF
TGTGCCAGCAGTGTGGGTGGGGAAAGAGATACGCAGTATTTT
>.|TRBJ2-7|many|TRBV20-1
CSARVGGRLPPTSYEQYF
TGCAGTGCTAGAGTGGGAGGTCGTCTCCCTCCCACCTCCTACGAGCAGTACTTC
>TRBD1|TRBJ1-2|many|TRBV28
CASRATGGIGYGYTF
TGTGCCAGCAGGGCGACAGGGGGCATCGGCTATGGCTACACCTTC
>.|TRBJ1-6|few|TRBV19
CASSIGDKDSPLHF
TGTGCCAGTAGTATTGGGGACAAGGATTCACCCCTCCACTTT
>.|TRBJ1-6|.|TRBV6-6
CASSYSPGDTSPLHF
TGTGCCAGCAGTTACAGTCCGGGGGATACTTCACCCCTCCACTTT
>.|TRBJ2-7|many|TRBV7-9
CASRPKDHYEQYF
TGTGCCAGCAGACCCAAGGACCACTACGAGCAGTACTTC
>TRBD2|TRBJ2-5|many|TRBV3-1
CASSPRLAGGQETQYF
TGTGCCAGCAGCCCCCGACTAGCGGGCGGACAAGAGACCCAGTACTTC